Listed below are T cell receptor beta chains from one sample, sequenced in a study of T cells in narcolepsy. The assay was immunoSEQ multiplex PCR, and TCRdb's table has in-frame clones only and misses some. The data hold fewer than 40,000 clones, with roughly 87% observed a single time. Sequences were obtained from CD45RA- memory CD4+ T cells from PBMCs. The receptors come from a human donor with narcolepsy. The CDR3 runs from the conserved cysteine through the conserved F or W. D genes are given only for firm matches.

d_gene	v_gene	j_gene	CDR3aa
.	TRBV18	TRBJ1-1	CATPPTPEGGTEAFF
.	TRBV28	TRBJ1-5	CASTGGGGIKPQHF
.	TRBV7-3	TRBJ2-5	CASSFSEGTQYF
.	TRBV10-3	TRBJ1-3	CAISGSGNTIYF
.	TRBV11-2	TRBJ2-1	CASSLDYYNEQFF
.	TRBV11-2	TRBJ2-5	CASSLLGSSGSEKETQYF
.	TRBV9	TRBJ2-1	CASSAWGHGNEQFF
.	TRBV2	TRBJ2-5	CASSPGTYKETQYF
TRBD1	TRBV19	TRBJ1-4	CASSIQGTANEKLFF
.	TRBV7-8	TRBJ1-6	CASSSFGSSYNSPLHF
TRBD1	TRBV19	TRBJ2-3	CASSILRRSGTGEKDTQYF
.	TRBV7-8	TRBJ1-4	CASSKYVGATNEKLFF
.	TRBV2	TRBJ2-5	CASSEGGWETQYF
TRBD2	TRBV2	TRBJ2-1	CASSGTGLAGTSSYNEQFF
TRBD1	TRBV30	TRBJ2-5	CALVSTGEETQYF
.	TRBV28	TRBJ1-2	CASSLLRGGYTF
.	TRBV6-5	TRBJ2-7	CASSPRGYEQYF
TRBD1	TRBV29-1	TRBJ1-5	CSGSTGVNQPQHF
.	TRBV13	TRBJ2-3	CASSLQGLGTDTQYF
TRBD1	TRBV7-8	TRBJ2-7	CASNGGTGTYEQYF
TRBD2	TRBV15	TRBJ2-3	CATSRGGGGTSTDTQYF
TRBD2	TRBV7-2	TRBJ2-3	CASSLGGLAGVIDTQYF
.	TRBV11-3	TRBJ1-1	CASSLQVNTEAFF
.	TRBV19	TRBJ1-4	CASRATHRATNEKLFF
TRBD2	TRBV28	TRBJ2-3	CASSPPIRAGDTDTQYF
.	TRBV27	TRBJ1-5	CASRRSNQPQHF
.	TRBV5-1	TRBJ2-7	CARLQPPYEQYF
.	TRBV6-5	TRBJ2-6	CASTQGSGANVLTF
.	TRBV5-6	TRBJ1-1	CASTGTLDDTEAFF
.	TRBV18	.	CASSPSPILYEQYF
.	TRBV7-9	TRBJ2-1	CASSKRQVTSYNEQFF
.	TRBV7-8	TRBJ2-3	CASSSGTPGTDTQYF
.	TRBV19	TRBJ1-4	CASSGTTAYKEKLFF
TRBD1	TRBV5-1	TRBJ1-2	CASSPRTGGDYGYTF
TRBD1	TRBV5-8	TRBJ2-3	CASSPGQGGGDTQYF
.	TRBV4-3	TRBJ2-7	CASSQRWRGLTYEQYF
.	TRBV7-7	TRBJ1-1	CASSLRTNTEAFF
TRBD2	TRBV10-2	TRBJ2-1	CASGASGYNEQFF
TRBD1	TRBV2	TRBJ1-2	CASSEGGTGGSYGYTF
.	TRBV11-2	TRBJ2-7	CASRGFISYEQYF
TRBD1	TRBV5-1	TRBJ2-1	CASSLLPPGQGTVNEQFF
TRBD2	TRBV5-1	TRBJ2-3	CASSLVSSGGGDTQYF
.	TRBV7-9	TRBJ1-2	CASGNGYGYTF
.	TRBV7-2	TRBJ2-7	CASSLAGQRPYEQYF
TRBD2	TRBV18	TRBJ2-1	CASSPSSSGYNEQFF
.	TRBV6-5	TRBJ1-6	CASSQTRDNSPLHF
.	TRBV5-1	TRBJ2-2	CASSAGMAGAGELFF
TRBD2	TRBV5-4	TRBJ2-7	CASEPRGGHEQYF
.	TRBV11-2	TRBJ1-1	CASSLATLGAFF
TRBD1	TRBV7-9	TRBJ1-4	CASSLGRDSRGSNEKLFF
.	TRBV15	TRBJ2-7	CATSALAEQYF
TRBD2	TRBV7-8	TRBJ2-5	CASSSRLAGDQETQYF
TRBD1	TRBV7-2	TRBJ1-1	CASSLTGGTEAFF
TRBD1	TRBV11-2	TRBJ1-3	CASSPTGDRGNTIYF
.	TRBV15	TRBJ2-3	CATSRDLGDTQYF
.	TRBV2	TRBJ1-1	CASSGQALVAFF
.	TRBV6-1	TRBJ1-3	CASSESDKIGGNTIYF
.	TRBV5-5	TRBJ1-6	CASSWGRNSPLHF